This T cell receptor beta chain was obtained from a study of T cells in Graves' hyperthyroidism and ophthalmopathy. Study-level points and caveats: Most expanded thyroid clonotypes above 0.001 recurred in blood. Stable hyperthyroidism was told apart from ophthalmopathy by a model built on 13 V-J features. Model output signaled ophthalmopathy a median roughly 6.1 months ahead of onset.

The CDR3 regions of TCR beta were amplified from RNA transcripts. Using the HTBI primer set, a first-round RT-PCR was run on the TCR CDR3. TCRdb re-called the multiplex PCR reads with MiXCR, one entry per CDR3 protein. Of about 570,000 distinct CDR3 sequences in the sample, 46% were seen once. CDR1 and CDR2 from the germline V gene are SGHVS and FQNEAQ. The V gene end was trimmed by 1 base and the J gene end by 2 bases; junction bases not matched to a gene: 8. This CDR3 spans 17 amino acids. Exclusion of patients followed from uncontrolled infection, other autoimmune disease, pregnancy or lactation. This clonotype has ten or more counts. The antigen remains unidentified.

This receptor was obtained from an adult woman with Graves' disease, either hyperthyroidism or ophthalmopathy (not recorded which). Sequencing used peripheral blood or thyroid tissue (not recorded which). The chain is built from TRBV7-8 and TRBJ1-1; 9 positions agree with TRBD1. For the CDR3, the DNA is TGTGCCAGCAGCTTAGGGGACTGGGACAGGGATAACACTGAAGCTTTCTTT. It yields the protein CASSLGDWDRDNTEAFF.